Presented here are 21 T cell receptor beta chains from one specimen sequenced in a study of OX40 agonist ivuxolimab in advanced cancers. Assay: immunoSEQ multiplex PCR; the TCRdb copy retains only in-frame clones and omits some. The sample holds about 61,000 clones, 75% to 90% seen once. The sample here was CD4+ or CD8+ T cells sorted from blood, taken in a trial of the OX40 agonist ivuxolimab. The receptors stem from an adult with an advanced solid tumor such as melanoma, head and neck, liver or kidney cancer.

The chain joins TRBV28 to TRBJ1-1; D remains ambiguous. The CDR3 length is 12 residues. Germline V gene sequence: CDR1 MDHEN, CDR2 SYDVKM. The V gene lost 5 bases and the J gene lost 5 bases, with 9 bases spanning the gap. CDR3 loop: CASSGDWTEAFF. The DNA for the CDR3 is TGTGCCAGCAGTGGGGATTGGACTGAAGCTTTCTTT.

The rearrangement joins TRBV5-1 to TRBJ1-1; no clear D. The CDR3 has 14 residues. V was pared by 0 bases and J by 0 bases, with 6 bases between. Germline CDR1 SGHRS, CDR2 YFSETQ. The CDR3 DNA reads as TGCGCCAGCAGCTTGGCCTTAGTGAACACTGAAGCTTTCTTT. It translates to CASSLALVNTEAFF.

The rearrangement joins TRBV5-4 to TRBJ1-2; tentatively, D is TRBD1 (5 bases). Germline lookup yields CDR1 SGHNT and CDR2 YYREEE (reference sequence). The CDR3 loop spans 14 amino acids. V lost 4 bases and J lost 8, with 18 bases in between. CDR3 sequence reads: CASSPTVGEGGYTF. CDR3 nucleotides: TGTGCCAGCAGCCCCACGGTGGGGGAAGGGGGCTACACCTTC.

V is TRBV11-1 and J is TRBJ2-7; TRBD1 matches at 9 bases. V was clipped by 5 bases and J by 5 bases; unmatched bases: 7. The CDR3 covers 14 residues. Germline lookup yields CDR1 SGHAT and CDR2 FQDESV (reference sequence). The CDR3 sequence is CASSRRDRDHEQYF. The CDR3 DNA reads as TGTGCCAGCAGCCGCCGGGACAGGGACCACGAGCAGTACTTC.

The chain joins TRBV7-2 to TRBJ2-3, with D perhaps TRBD2 (6 bases). The CDR3 consists of 14 residues. The V gene's germline CDR1 is SGHTA and CDR2 FQGNSA. The V and J ends lost 2 bases and 6 bases respectively, with 12 bases between them. CDR3 protein: CASSLRRVMDTQYF. CDR3 in DNA: TGTGCCAGCAGCTTACGGAGGGTGATGGATACGCAGTATTTT.

Only one count was recorded for this clone. This sequence joins TRBV2 and TRBJ1-5; no firm D call. Per germline, CDR1 SNHLY and CDR2 FYNNEI. CDR3 length equals 13 residues. V shed 3 bases and J shed 0 bases, with 3 bases lying between them. The CDR3 DNA follows: TGTGCCAGCAGTGATGATAGCAATCAGCCCCAGCATTTT. Translation gives CASSDDSNQPQHF.

This rearrangement joins TRBV7-2 to TRBJ2-5; D may be TRBD2 (6 bases). CDR3 size: 14 residues. Germline CDR1 reads SGHTA; CDR2 reads FQGNSA. The V and J ends lost 5 bases and 6 bases respectively, with 16 bases between them. The CDR3 region has the DNA TGTGCCAGCAGCCGGGACTTCCAGGGCCAGACCCAGTACTTC. It specifies CASSRDFQGQTQYF.

The rearrangement joins TRBV7-2 to TRBJ2-1; the D call may be TRBD1 or TRBD2 (5 bases each). From germline, CDR1 is SGHTA and CDR2 FQGNSA. The CDR3 covers 12 residues. V was shortened by 3 bases and J by 10 bases, with 10 bases between the two germline ends. CDR3 nucleotides: TGTGCCAGCAGCTTTTTGGGGGTAGAGCAGTTCTTC. Protein product: CASSFLGVEQFF.

V is TRBV27 and J is TRBJ2-1; D is ambiguous. CDR3 size: 15 residues. Trimming left V 2 bases short and J 7 bases short, with 15 bases between. The germline V gene has CDR1 MNHEY and CDR2 SMNVEV (reference sequence). The CDR3 DNA follows: TGTGCCAGCAGTTTAAGTTTTACCATCAAAAATGAGCAGTTCTTC. It yields the protein CASSLSFTIKNEQFF.

The chain is built from TRBV2 and TRBJ2-7; the D is unclear. This CDR3 has 12 residues. CDR1 and CDR2 (germline): SNHLY, FYNNEI. V lost 7 bases, J lost 2 bases, and 9 bases lay in between. DNA for the CDR3: TGTGCCAGCACGTTACAGACCTACGAGCAGTACTTC. It yields the protein CASTLQTYEQYF.

The chain combines TRBV11-2 with TRBJ2-3, with a possible D match to TRBD2 (6 bases). This CDR3 has 15 amino acids. Germline loops: CDR1 SGHAT, CDR2 FQNNGV. V lost 3 bases and J lost 1, with 11 bases in between. CDR3 in amino acids: CASSFRGMGTDTQYF. Here the CDR3 DNA reads TGTGCCAGCAGCTTTCGGGGGATGGGCACAGATACGCAGTATTTT. Full variable domain (remainder filled in from reference TRBV11-2 and TRBJ2-3): EAGVAQSPRYKIIEKRQSVAFWCNPISGHATLYWYQQILGQGPKLLIQFQNNGVVDDSQLPKDRFSAERLKGVDSTLKIQPAKLEDSAVYLCASSFRGMGTDTQYFGPGTRLTVL.

This clone was detected a few times. This chain connects TRBV7-2 to TRBJ2-3; no reliable D call. V lost 4 bases and J 6 bases, leaving 14 bases between the germline ends. Looked up from germline, CDR1 is SGHTA and CDR2 is FQGNSA. This CDR3 has 14 amino acids. Written as DNA, the CDR3 is TGTGCCAGCAGCTCCCTAGGCGTTCGGGATACGCAGTATTTT. It yields the protein CASSSLGVRDTQYF.

The V call is TRBV7-2, the J call TRBJ1-1; 9 positions match TRBD1. Germline CDR1 SGHTA, CDR2 FQGNSA. The CDR3 runs to 13 residues. The V segment lost 10 bases and the J segment 0 bases; nucleotides outside the gene matches: 3. The CDR3 sequence is CATRTGVNTEAFF. The CDR3 DNA reads TGTGCCACAAGGACAGGGGTGAACACTGAAGCTTTCTTT. Supplemented by reference TRBV7-2 and TRBJ1-1, the full variable domain reads GAGVSQSPSNKVTEKGKDVELRCDPISGHTALYWYRQSLGQGLEFLIYFQGNSAPDKSGLPSDRFSAERTGGSVSTLTIQRTQQEDSAVYLCATRTGVNTEAFFGQGTRLTVV.

This chain uses TRBV28 with TRBJ2-2; 9 positions agree with TRBD1. The CDR3 length is 14 residues. The V gene's germline CDR1 is MDHEN and CDR2 SYDVKM. V dropped 6 bases and J dropped 1; count of bases not matched to a gene: 0. In DNA, the CDR3 is TGTGCCAGCAGGGGACAGGGGAACACCGGGGAGCTGTTTTTT. It specifies CASRGQGNTGELFF.

The chain combines TRBV11-2 with TRBJ2-5; D remains unclear. Trimming shortened V by 2 bases and J by 5 bases, and 12 bases separated the two germline ends. This CDR3 is 14 amino acids long. Germline CDR1 SGHAT, CDR2 FQNNGV. The CDR3, as DNA: TGTGCCAGCAGCTTAATACGGAAGTCGGAGACCCAGTACTTC. The encoded protein is CASSLIRKSETQYF.

This rearrangement joins TRBV27 to TRBJ2-7; no clear D gene. The CDR3 consists of 15 residues. Germline V gene lookup returns CDR1 MNHEY and CDR2 SMNVEV (reference sequence). The ends were cut back, 2 bases at V and 4 bases at J, with 15 bases in the middle. The CDR3 reads CASSLVGKAPYEQYF. CDR3 nucleotides: TGTGCCAGCAGTTTAGTAGGCAAGGCCCCTTACGAGCAGTACTTC.

The chain employs TRBV28 and TRBJ2-5; TRBD2 matches 10 bases. Germline V gene data show CDR1 as MDHEN and CDR2 as SYDVKM. The CDR3 sequence is 18 residues long. V lost 3 bases to trimming and J lost 5 bases; unmatched junction nucleotides: 15. The CDR3 here is CASSFVSTSGHGGETQYF. The CDR3 coding sequence is TGTGCCAGCAGTTTTGTTTCGACTAGCGGGCACGGAGGGGAGACCCAGTACTTC.

The CDR3 reads CASSVSRVSYNEQFF. The CDR3 DNA follows: TGCGCCAGCAGCGTATCCCGGGTGTCCTACAATGAGCAGTTCTTC. The J gene is TRBJ2-1, the V gene TRBV5-1; no reliable D call. The CDR3 totals 15 residues. Trimming removed 4 bases at V and 1 base at J, with 12 bases between. Germline CDR1 SGHRS, CDR2 YFSETQ.

V is TRBV5-1 and J is TRBJ2-3, with 7 positions matching TRBD2. CDR1 is SGHRS and CDR2 is YFSETQ in the germline V gene. The CDR3 is 16 residues long. With V trimmed by 0 bases and J by 1 base, 5 bases remained unmatched. CDR3 DNA: TGCGCCAGCAGCTTGGGAGGGCTAGCGGGCACAGATACGCAGTATTTT. Amino acids: CASSLGGLAGTDTQYF. The variable domain in full, completed from reference TRBV5-1 and TRBJ2-3, reads KAGVTQTPRYLIKTRGQQVTLSCSPISGHRSVSWYQQTPGQGLQFLFEYFSETQRNKGNFPGRFSGRQFSNSRSEMNVSTLELGDSALYLCASSLGGLAGTDTQYFGPGTRLTVL.

The chain joins TRBV5-1 to TRBJ2-3; 16 bases are shared with TRBD2. CDR1 SGHRS and CDR2 YFSETQ come from the germline V gene. V shed 4 bases and J 5 bases; nucleotides not matched to a gene: 7. This CDR3 has 17 residues. The CDR3 loop reads CASSITGLAGGLDTQYF. The CDR3 DNA reads TGCGCCAGCAGCATAACGGGACTAGCGGGAGGGCTAGATACGCAGTATTTT.

J is TRBJ1-1 and V is TRBV9; weak D call: TRBD1 (5 bases). Trimming removed 4 bases at V and 5 bases at J, with 18 bases between. Germline-derived CDR1 and CDR2 are SGDLS and YYNGEE. The CDR3 is 15 amino acids. The CDR3 spells CASSTKQGAVTEAFF. The CDR3 DNA reads TGTGCCAGCAGCACAAAGCAGGGAGCGGTTACTGAAGCTTTCTTT.